This TCR beta chain is drawn from a study of T cells in localized non-small cell lung cancer. The CDR3 has 13 residues. Trimming took 8 bases from V and 2 from J, leaving 10 bases between them. CDR1 is MNHEY, CDR2 SVGAGI, per germline. The protocol was immunoSEQ multiplex PCR, while the TCRdb copy is restricted to in-frame clones and leaves out a portion. The sample holds about 64,000 clones; more than 80% are singletons and the top ten take around 4.7%. Note on this clone: Its specificity is unknown.

General observations from the study: Since sequencing was restricted to only one region of the tumor, intratumor heterogeneity remains a possibility. Appearing in adjacent lung were a median approximately 57 of the top 100 tumor clones. Uninvolved adjacent lung had higher T cell clonality than tumor and all other tissues.

Sequenced material: PBMCs, taken before any cancer treatment. This TCR derives from a man aged 35 to 69 with stage II lung adenocarcinoma. This rearrangement joins TRBV6-5 to TRBJ1-3, with D tentatively TRBD1 (6 bases). In DNA form, the CDR3 reads TGTGCCAGCCACAGGGCTGCTGGAAACACCATATATTTT. Translated, it gives CASHRAAGNTIYF.